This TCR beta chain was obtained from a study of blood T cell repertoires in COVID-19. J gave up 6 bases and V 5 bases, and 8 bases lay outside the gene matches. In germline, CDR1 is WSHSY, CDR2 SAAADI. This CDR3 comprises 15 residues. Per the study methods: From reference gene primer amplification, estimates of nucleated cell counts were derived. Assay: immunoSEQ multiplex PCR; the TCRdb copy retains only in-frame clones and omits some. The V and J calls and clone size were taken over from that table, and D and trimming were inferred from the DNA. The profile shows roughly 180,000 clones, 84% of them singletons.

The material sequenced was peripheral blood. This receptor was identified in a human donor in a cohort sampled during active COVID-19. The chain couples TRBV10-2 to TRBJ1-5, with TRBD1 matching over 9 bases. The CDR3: CASSIPGTGSQPQHF. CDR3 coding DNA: TGCGCCAGCAGTATTCCCGGGACAGGGAGTCAGCCCCAGCATTTT.